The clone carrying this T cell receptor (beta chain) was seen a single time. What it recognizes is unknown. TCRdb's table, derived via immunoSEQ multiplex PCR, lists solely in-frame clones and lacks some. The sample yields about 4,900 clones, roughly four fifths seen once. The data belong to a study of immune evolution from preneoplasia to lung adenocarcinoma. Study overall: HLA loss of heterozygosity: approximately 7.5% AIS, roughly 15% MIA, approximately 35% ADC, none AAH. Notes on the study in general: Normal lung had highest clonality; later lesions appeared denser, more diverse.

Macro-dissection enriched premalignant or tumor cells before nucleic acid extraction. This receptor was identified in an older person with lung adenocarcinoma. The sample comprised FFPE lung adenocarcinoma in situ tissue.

Here the CDR3 reads CASSLTSGMYNEQFF. The CDR3 coding sequence is TGTGCCAGCAGCTTAACTAGCGGGATGTACAATGAGCAGTTCTTC. J is TRBJ2-1 and V is TRBV7-3, with 8 bases aligning to TRBD2. Trimming at V came to 0 bases and at J to 4 bases, leaving 2 bases not matched to a gene. Germline V CDR1 and CDR2: SGHTA, FQGTGA. The length of the CDR3 is 15 residues. Together with reference TRBV7-3 and TRBJ2-1, the CDR3 gives the full variable domain: GAGVSQTPSNKVTEKGKYVELRCDPISGHTALYWYRQSLGQGPEFLIYFQGTGAADDSGLPNDRFFAVRPEGSVSTLKIQRTERGDSAVYLCASSLTSGMYNEQFFGPGTRLTVL.